These 7 T cell receptor beta chains were all obtained from the same sample, sequenced in a study of neurological immune-mediated disorders. TCRdb processed the 5' RACE reads anew with MiXCR; each CDR3 protein has one entry. The data show approximately 50,000 distinct CDR3 sequences, 3.8% seen once. Sequencing used PBMCs. These receptors were taken from a man in his fifties or sixties with multiple sclerosis.

This clonotype was recorded many times. CDR3 coding DNA: TGCAGTGCTCGGGCGGGGGGCCCAACCTACGAGCAGTACTTC. This sequence encodes CSARAGGPTYEQYF. The rearrangement links TRBV20-1 to TRBJ2-7; 8 bases map to TRBD2. The ends lost 5 bases at V and 2 bases at J; junction bases unmatched: 8. The CDR3 consists of 14 residues. Germline V lookup: CDR1 DFQATT, CDR2 SNEGSKA (reference sequence).

This clonotype was recorded at least ten times. This chain joins TRBV5-1 and TRBJ1-3; 7 positions match TRBD1. CDR3 length: 16 residues. Trimming removed 3 bases from V and 0 bases from J; junction bases left unmatched: 6. CDR1 is SGHRS and CDR2 is YFSETQ in the germline V gene. The CDR3 nucleotides are TGCGCCAGCAGCTCGGGAACAGGGGTCTCTGGAAACACCATATATTTT. Its translation is CASSSGTGVSGNTIYF. Based on the CDR3 plus reference TRBV5-1 and TRBJ1-3, the full variable domain is KAGVTQTPRYLIKTRGQQVTLSCSPISGHRSVSWYQQTPGQGLQFLFEYFSETQRNKGNFPGRFSGRQFSNSRSEMNVSTLELGDSALYLCASSSGTGVSGNTIYFGEGSWLTVV.

At least ten counts were recorded for this clonotype. This sequence joins TRBV6-5 and TRBJ1-1; 8 bases map to TRBD1. Germline V lookup: CDR1 MNHEY, CDR2 SVGAGI. The ends lost 6 bases at V and 5 bases at J; junction bases unmatched: 8. The CDR3 has 14 residues. The CDR3 nucleotides are TGTGCCAGCAGCCCCCGTACAGGGGGAACTGAAGCTTTCTTT. Translating it yields CASSPRTGGTEAFF.

This clonotype came up many times. V gene TRBV25-1 combines with J gene TRBJ2-2, with D unclear. This CDR3 region has 12 residues. The germline V gene encodes CDR1 MGHDK and CDR2 SYGVNS. V was trimmed by 7 bases and J by 4 bases, leaving 7 bases between them. CDR3 nucleotide sequence: TGTGCCAGCAAAAGGATCACCGGGGAGCTGTTTTTT. Protein: CASKRITGELFF. Full variable domain (missing parts from reference TRBV25-1 and TRBJ2-2): EADIYQTPRYLVIGTGKKITLECSQTMGHDKMYWYQQDPGMELHLIHYSYGVNSTEKGDLSSESTVSRIRTEHFPLTLESARPSHTSQYLCASKRITGELFFGEGSRLTVL.

The sample holds many counts of this clonotype. The chain recombines TRBV5-6 with TRBJ2-1; 8 bases are a match to TRBD2. The CDR3 covers 15 residues. V lost 2 bases to trimming and J lost 7 bases; unmatched junction nucleotides: 8. Germline CDR1 and CDR2: SGHDT and YYEEEE. CDR3 bases: TGTGCCAGCAGCTTCCTGAGCGGGAGAGCGAATGAGCAGTTCTTC. Its protein is CASSFLSGRANEQFF.

This clonotype was observed many times. This chain connects TRBV5-1 to TRBJ2-3, with D unclear. The CDR3 length is 16 residues. V lost 1 base and J 0 bases, leaving 12 bases between the germline ends. In germline, CDR1 is SGHRS, CDR2 YFSETQ. CDR3 sequence: CASSLLKSASTDTQYF. In nucleotides, the CDR3 is TGCGCCAGCAGCTTGCTGAAGTCGGCTAGCACAGATACGCAGTATTTT.

This clonotype has a count of ten or more. The chain carries TRBV29-1 and TRBJ1-4; TRBD1 matches 7 bases. The germline gives CDR1 SQVTM, CDR2 ANQGSEA. CDR3 size: 13 residues. V was pared by 7 bases and J by 8 bases, with 10 bases of the junction left unmatched. The CDR3 protein is CSGLTGSREKLFF. The CDR3, as DNA: TGCAGCGGCCTGACAGGGTCTCGGGAAAAACTGTTTTTT.